This entry features one T cell receptor beta chain sequence. The data belong to a study of cytomegalovirus exposure and HLA in healthy donors. The PCR employed 60 Vbeta primers together with 13 Jbeta primers. Per the original data handling: Later reanalysis found about 78 million unique TCR beta chains, 10 million to 14 million of them shared. This table comes from immunoSEQ multiplex PCR, and its TCRdb copy is limited to in-frame clones, with some not included. That table supplies the V and J calls and clone size; D and trimming were determined from the DNA. This table has 150,000 to 200,000 clones, roughly 80% appearing once. Germline-derived CDR1 and CDR2 are MNHEY and SMNVEV (reference sequence). The length of the CDR3 is 13 residues. V gave up 6 bases and J gave up 1 base, with 7 bases separating them.

The TCR comes from a woman under 30 in good health and CMV-seronegative. The sample was PBMCs. The V gene is TRBV27, the J gene TRBJ2-1; TRBD2 might be the D (5 bases). The CDR3 here is CASSQRSYNEQFF. For the CDR3, the DNA is TGTGCCAGCAGCCAGCGGTCCTACAATGAGCAGTTCTTC.